The 26 T cell receptor beta chains presented below share a single source sample, sequenced in a study of cytomegalovirus exposure and HLA in healthy donors. Sequenced by immunoSEQ multiplex PCR; TCRdb stores in-frame clones only, minus some. Seen here are roughly 70,000 clones, just over 95% observed once, and the top ten hold 4.5%. The sample comprised PBMCs. These receptors came from a woman under 30 in good health and CMV-seropositive.

The V and J genes are TRBV5-6 and TRBJ2-7; 12 bases agree with TRBD2. The CDR3 runs to 18 residues. With 6 bases clipped from V and 1 base from J, the junction kept 14 bases outside the gene matches. The germline CDR1 and CDR2 sequences are SGHDT and YYEEEE. The CDR3 loop is CASISGTSGLGSSYEQYF. The CDR3 DNA reads TGTGCCAGCATCAGCGGGACTAGCGGGCTAGGGAGTTCCTACGAGCAGTACTTC.

The chain is built from TRBV5-1 and TRBJ2-7; a weak D match, TRBD2 (6 bases). The V gene's germline CDR1 is SGHRS and CDR2 YFSETQ. Trimming cost V 3 bases and J 12 bases, with 19 bases left between them. The CDR3 loop spans 13 amino acids. This CDR3 reads CASSSGTQTRPYF. CDR3 nucleotide sequence: TGCGCCAGCAGCTCCGGGACTCAGACCAGGCCGTACTTC.

This chain links TRBV6-5 with TRBJ1-5, with TRBD1 matching 7 bases. CDR3 length: 15 residues. Germline V gene data show CDR1 as MNHEY and CDR2 as SVGAGI. V lost 5 bases, J lost 2 bases, and 6 bases stayed unmatched. The CDR3 spells CASSRGQERNQPQHF. Written as DNA, the CDR3 is TGTGCCAGCAGTCGCGGACAGGAACGCAATCAGCCCCAGCATTTT.

The chain carries TRBV6-5 and TRBJ2-7, with D uncertain. The CDR3 is made up of 12 amino acids. Germline CDR1 reads MNHEY; CDR2 reads SVGAGI. The V end was cut by 0 bases, the J end by 4 bases, with 4 bases between. CDR3 loop: CASSYSRYEQYF. As DNA, the CDR3 is TGTGCCAGCAGTTACTCGCGATACGAGCAGTACTTC.

Only one count was recorded for this clone. The V call is TRBV7-9, the J call TRBJ2-7; D is possibly TRBD2 (6 bases). Germline CDR1 and CDR2: SEHNR and FQNEAQ (reference sequence). The CDR3 has 15 amino acids. The V end was cut by 7 bases, the J end by 3 bases, with 19 bases between. This CDR3 is CASKKGTGDGYEQYF. CDR3 DNA: TGTGCCAGCAAAAAAGGGACGGGGGACGGCTACGAGCAGTACTTC.

V and J are TRBV28 and TRBJ1-1, with D perhaps TRBD1 (6 bases). The germline gives CDR1 MDHEN, CDR2 SYDVKM. This CDR3 is 17 amino acids long. V was shortened by 4 bases and J by 0 bases, with 18 bases between the two germline ends. The CDR3 reads CASSSEGGGRMNTEAFF. In DNA, the CDR3 is TGTGCCAGCAGTTCCGAGGGGGGGGGCCGGATGAACACTGAAGCTTTCTTT.

This clone was detected once. The rearrangement joins TRBV13 to TRBJ2-1; TRBD2 matches 8 bases. After removal of 5 bases from V and 10 bases from J, the junction contained 16 bases not matched to a gene. This CDR3 has 16 residues. CDR1 and CDR2 (germline): PRHDT, FYEKMQ (reference sequence). As DNA, the CDR3 is TGTGCCAGCAGCCCCAGGCCCAGCGGGAGAGGTAGAGAGCAGTTCTTC. Protein sequence: CASSPRPSGRGREQFF.

This chain joins TRBV28 and TRBJ2-7, with 7 bases matching TRBD2. The CDR3 loop spans 14 amino acids. Looked up from germline, CDR1 is MDHEN and CDR2 is SYDVKM. V lost 2 bases and J lost 3; bases outside the gene matches: 4. DNA for the CDR3: TGTGCCAGCAGTTTAGCGGGAGCACGCTACGAGCAGTACTTC. Its protein product is CASSLAGARYEQYF.

The J gene is TRBJ2-6, the V gene TRBV21-1; the D segment call TRBD1 is taken from the table without a DNA check. TRBV21-1 is recorded as a pseudogene. The CDR3 runs to 12 residues. CDR3 region: CAIQGGANVLTF. The DNA of the CDR3 is TGTGCCATCCAGGGGGGGGCCAACGTCCTGACTTTC.

The J gene is TRBJ2-5, the V gene TRBV29-1; 8 nucleotides align to TRBD1. The germline V gene has CDR1 SQVTM and CDR2 ANQGSEA. J lost 5 bases, V lost 6 bases, and 5 bases had no gene match. This CDR3 contains 12 residues. CDR3 DNA: TGCAGCGTAGGACAGGGATGGGAGACCCAGTACTTC. Translated, it gives CSVGQGWETQYF.

The chain has TRBV7-3 and TRBJ1-1, with 9 bases aligning to TRBD1. V dropped 2 bases and J dropped 6; count of bases not matched to a gene: 4. This CDR3 comprises 14 residues. From germline, CDR1 is SGHTA and CDR2 FQGTGA. In DNA form, the CDR3 reads TGTGCCAGCAGCTTAGGGGGGACAGGGCCTGAAGCTTTCTTT. Translation gives CASSLGGTGPEAFF. The whole variable domain, filled in from reference TRBV7-3 and TRBJ1-1, reads GAGVSQTPSNKVTEKGKYVELRCDPISGHTALYWYRQSLGQGPEFLIYFQGTGAADDSGLPNDRFFAVRPEGSVSTLKIQRTERGDSAVYLCASSLGGTGPEAFFGQGTRLTVV.

This chain's CDR3 is CASSGRVRSYEQYF. As DNA, the CDR3 is TGTGCCAGCAGCGGGAGGGTCCGCTCCTACGAGCAGTACTTC. The chain uses TRBV27 and TRBJ2-7; 8 bases are a match to TRBD2. The CDR3 totals 14 residues. Unmatched junction bases numbered 4, after V lost 6 bases and J lost 0 bases. Germline V CDR1 and CDR2: MNHEY, SMNVEV (reference sequence).

The gene calls are TRBV7-8 and TRBJ2-1; 14 nucleotides align to TRBD2. The V segment lost 5 bases and the J segment 4 bases; nucleotides outside the gene matches: 13. The germline V gene encodes CDR1 SGHVS and CDR2 FQNEAQ. The CDR3 spans 19 residues. The CDR3 region has the DNA TGTGCCAGCAGCCCCCGGACTAGCGGGAGGCCCTACAAGTACAATGAGCAGTTCTTC. Translating it yields CASSPRTSGRPYKYNEQFF.

The V and J genes are TRBV9 and TRBJ1-2; D not certain. The CDR3 covers 15 residues. Per germline, CDR1 SGDLS and CDR2 YYNGEE. The V end lost 4 bases, the J end lost 1 base, and 14 bases lay between the germline ends. In nucleotides, the CDR3 is TGTGCCAGCAGCTCTAAGGACGGGGATAACTATGGCTACACCTTC. Translating it yields CASSSKDGDNYGYTF.

The chain joins TRBV5-1 to TRBJ2-7, with 7 bases that match TRBD1. The CDR3 loop spans 15 amino acids. CDR1 is SGHRS and CDR2 is YFSETQ in the germline V gene. V trimming: 1 base; J trimming: 3 bases; junction bases outside the gene matches: 7. This chain's CDR3 is CASSLWRQGVYEQYF. The CDR3 region has the DNA TGCGCCAGCAGCTTGTGGAGGCAGGGGGTCTACGAGCAGTACTTC. The whole variable domain, remainder taken from reference TRBV5-1 and TRBJ2-7, is KAGVTQTPRYLIKTRGQQVTLSCSPISGHRSVSWYQQTPGQGLQFLFEYFSETQRNKGNFPGRFSGRQFSNSRSEMNVSTLELGDSALYLCASSLWRQGVYEQYFGPGTRLTVT.

V is TRBV27 and J is TRBJ2-7; D is ambiguous. CDR3 length: 14 residues. The germline gives CDR1 MNHEY, CDR2 SMNVEV (reference sequence). Trimming took 3 bases from V and 0 from J, leaving 9 bases between them. The CDR3 protein is CASSFTRSSYEQYF. As DNA, the CDR3 is TGTGCCAGCAGTTTTACGCGGAGCTCCTACGAGCAGTACTTC.

The chain has TRBV30 and TRBJ2-7; 7 positions agree with TRBD1. The J segment lost 2 bases and the V segment lost 4 bases, leaving 2 bases of the junction unmatched. The CDR3 length is 12 residues. Germline V gives CDR1 GTSNPN, CDR2 SVGIG (reference sequence). The CDR3 loop reads CAWTQGAYEQYF. The CDR3 DNA sequence: TGTGCCTGGACTCAGGGGGCCTACGAGCAGTACTTC.

CDR3 amino acids: CASSFSPNDEQFF. CDR3 bases: TGTGCCAGCAGTTTTAGTCCGAATGATGAGCAGTTCTTC. This sequence joins TRBV28 and TRBJ2-1, with D uncertain. Trimming took 3 bases from V and 8 from J, leaving 11 bases between them. Germline V lookup: CDR1 MDHEN, CDR2 SYDVKM. This CDR3 has 13 amino acids. Full variable domain (rest looked up from reference TRBV28 and TRBJ2-1): DVKVTQSSRYLVKRTGEKVFLECVQDMDHENMFWYRQDPGLGLRLIYFSYDVKMKEKGDIPEGYSVSREKKERFSLILESASTNQTSMYLCASSFSPNDEQFFGPGTRLTVL.

This clone was seen a single time. V usage is TRBV7-8 and J usage is TRBJ2-1; 11 bases are a match to TRBD2. The CDR3 contains 15 residues. Germline CDR1 and CDR2: SGHVS and FQNEAQ. Trimming took 3 bases from V and 11 from J; bases not matched to a gene: 9. The chain's CDR3 is CASSFSVLAGVKQFF. The DNA of the CDR3 is TGTGCCAGCAGCTTTTCGGTACTAGCGGGAGTTAAGCAGTTCTTC. Looking up the rest from reference TRBV7-8 and TRBJ2-1 gives the full variable domain: GAGVSQSPRYKVAKRGQDVALRCDPISGHVSLFWYQQALGQGPEFLTYFQNEAQLDKSGLPSDRFFAERPEGSVSTLKIQRTQQEDSAVYLCASSFSVLAGVKQFFGPGTRLTVL.

This clone was counted once. This sequence joins TRBV28 and TRBJ2-5; D unclear. V shed 1 base and J shed 2 bases, with 14 bases lying between them. CDR3 length: 16 residues. CDR1 MDHEN and CDR2 SYDVKM come from the germline V gene. CDR3 sequence: CASSLYGWRSQETQYF. DNA of the CDR3: TGTGCCAGCAGTTTATATGGTTGGAGATCTCAAGAGACCCAGTACTTC.

The chain couples TRBV28 to TRBJ1-4, with 8 bases fitting TRBD1. The CDR3 totals 15 residues. Germline V gives CDR1 MDHEN, CDR2 SYDVKM. The V segment lost 1 base and the J segment 7 bases; nucleotides outside the gene matches: 5. The CDR3 DNA reads TGTGCCAGCAGTTTATTCAGGACAGGGTCTGAAAAACTGTTTTTT. Translation: CASSLFRTGSEKLFF.

The V call is TRBV28, the J call TRBJ2-1; 16 bases match TRBD2. Unmatched junction bases numbered 9, after V lost 10 bases and J lost 0 bases. CDR1 is MDHEN, CDR2 SYDVKM, per germline. This CDR3 is 18 amino acids long. The CDR3 nucleotides read TGTGCCACCAACTGGGGGACTAGCGGGAGGGACTCCTACAATGAGCAGTTCTTC. The encoded protein is CATNWGTSGRDSYNEQFF.

This chain uses TRBV19 with TRBJ1-2; tentative D call: TRBD1 (6 bases). CDR1 LNHDA and CDR2 SQIVND come from the germline V gene (reference sequence). Trimming left V 3 bases short and J 4 bases short, with 9 bases between. This CDR3 region has 13 residues. Here the CDR3 reads CASSIGTPYGYTF. The DNA for the CDR3 is TGTGCCAGTAGTATTGGGACACCCTATGGCTACACCTTC.

This chain links TRBV14 with TRBJ2-2; 11 bases are shared with TRBD2. The CDR3 has 19 amino acids. The trim removed 0 bases at V and 1 base at J, leaving 7 bases unmatched. Germline values: CDR1 SGHDN, CDR2 FVKESK. The CDR3 nucleotides are TGTGCCAGCAGCCAAGATCGCCGACTAGCGGGAAAGAACACCGGGGAGCTGTTTTTT. It encodes CASSQDRRLAGKNTGELFF.

CDR3 residues: CASSFQQGSYEQYF. The CDR3 nucleotides read TGTGCCAGCAGCTTCCAACAGGGATCCTACGAGCAGTACTTC. The chain uses TRBV5-5 and TRBJ2-7, with D perhaps TRBD1 (6 bases). Trimming cost V 2 bases and J 1 base, with 10 bases left between them. Germline assignment: CDR1 SGHKS and CDR2 YYEKEE (reference sequence). The CDR3 covers 14 residues.

The rearrangement uses TRBV9 and TRBJ2-7; D unresolved. This CDR3 comprises 14 residues. Germline lookup yields CDR1 SGDLS and CDR2 YYNGEE. Trimming removed 4 bases at V and 1 base at J, with 12 bases between. The CDR3 DNA reads as TGTGCCAGCAGCCCCAGCGACTTATCCTACGAGCAGTACTTC. The encoded protein is CASSPSDLSYEQYF.